This TCR beta chain emerged from a study of graft-versus-host responses after intestinal transplantation. Study observations and caveats: Recipient marrow showed GvH clones, some seen first in ileum or blood. Where graft-donor T cell macrochimerism was present, patients had high graft-versus-host to host-versus-graft clonal ratios in allografts.

V was trimmed by 4 bases and J by 4 bases, leaving 17 bases between them. The CDR3 runs 15 residues. Germline assignment: CDR1 PRHDT and CDR2 FYEKMQ (reference sequence). A word on this clone: Its antigen remains unknown.

Clones were read by immunoSEQ multiplex PCR, and TCRdb kept only the in-frame ones, dropping some. The repertoire holds tens of thousands of clones, with around nine tenths as singletons. The rearrangement joins TRBV13 to TRBJ2-7; possibly TRBD1 for D (6 bases). This receptor was obtained from a human patient who received an intestinal transplant, so some T cells may come from the graft donor. Sequenced material: bone marrow, taken around 720 days after intestinal transplantation. The CDR3: CASSSGEGGAYEQYF. DNA for the CDR3: TGTGCCAGCAGCTCTGGGGAAGGGGGAGCTTACGAGCAGTACTTC. Based on the CDR3 plus reference TRBV13 and TRBJ2-7, the full variable domain is AAGVIQSPRHLIKEKRETATLKCYPIPRHDTVYWYQQGPGQDPQFLISFYEKMQSDKGSIPDRFSAQQFSDYHSELNMSSLELGDSALYFCASSSGEGGAYEQYFGPGTRLTVT.